The rows below give T cell receptor beta chains drawn from one sample of a study of OX40 agonist ivuxolimab in advanced cancers. Repertoires were generated with immunoSEQ multiplex PCR, while TCRdb's copy carries only in-frame clones and drops some. The data show some 80,000 clones, roughly 92% seen once. Sample: CD4+ or CD8+ T cells sorted from blood, taken in a trial of the OX40 agonist ivuxolimab. The receptors stem from an adult with an advanced solid tumor such as melanoma, head and neck, liver or kidney cancer. The CDR3 runs from the conserved cysteine through the conserved F or W. D genes are given only for firm matches. Only some rows state a clone size, as once, few, many or a class for expanded clones.

. | TRBJ1-1 | TRBV7-8 | . | TGTGCCACTTCACAAGGGGGGGAGGTCACTGAAGCTTTCTTT | CATSQGGEVTEAFF
. | TRBJ2-5 | TRBV4-1 | once | TGCGCCAGCAGCCAAGGGGCGGGGTCGGAGACCCAGTACTTC | CASSQGAGSETQYF
TRBD2 | TRBJ2-2 | TRBV4-1 | . | TGCGCCAGCAGCCGGGGACTAGCGGGGATCGGGGAGCTGTTTTTT | CASSRGLAGIGELFF
. | TRBJ2-1 | TRBV2 | . | TGTGCCAGCAGTGAAGAAAGGCAGGAGCAGTTCTTC | CASSEERQEQFF
. | TRBJ2-2 | TRBV5-6 | . | TGTGCCAGCAGCCCAGTTGCCGGGGAGCTGTTTTTT | CASSPVAGELFF
. | TRBJ1-3 | TRBV7-9 | . | TGTGCCAGTCGAGAGCGGGAGGCCTGGAGAAACACCATATATTTT | CASREREAWRNTIYF
. | TRBJ2-1 | TRBV5-1 | . | TGCGCCAGCAGCCAGGGGGGGTCCTACAATGAGCAGTTCTTC | CASSQGGSYNEQFF
. | TRBJ1-4 | TRBV7-2 | . | TGTGCCAGCAGCCAGCAAGGGGTTGGTGAAAAACTGTTTTTT | CASSQQGVGEKLFF
. | TRBJ2-6 | TRBV9 | . | TGTGCCAGCAGCGTAACCCCACAGGGATCCCACTCTGGGGCCAACGTCCTGACTTTC | CASSVTPQGSHSGANVLTF
. | TRBJ1-1 | TRBV28 | . | TGTGCCAGCTTTTACGGTGAGGTGGCTTTCTTT | CASFYGEVAFF
. | TRBJ2-3 | TRBV5-1 | once | TGCGCCAGCAGCTTAAAGCAAGATACGCAGTATTTT | CASSLKQDTQYF
. | TRBJ2-7 | TRBV18 | . | TGTGCCAGCTCACCAGGTACCCTCGACGTGTCGTACTTC | CASSPGTLDVSYF
TRBD1 | TRBJ2-3 | TRBV19 | . | TGTGCCAGTAGTATAACAGGGGCAGCAGATACGCAGTATTTT | CASSITGAADTQYF
. | TRBJ1-2 | TRBV4-2 | . | TGTGCCAGCAGCCAAGAAGTCGGCAGGGAACTAATCTACACCTTC | CASSQEVGRELIYTF
. | TRBJ1-3 | TRBV29-1 | . | TGCAGCGTTGAACTAAACTCTGGAAACACCATATATTTT | CSVELNSGNTIYF
TRBD2 | TRBJ2-5 | TRBV7-8 | . | TGTGCCAGCAGCTTACCCCCCGGGGGGTTATGGACCCAGTACTTC | CASSLPPGGLWTQYF
. | TRBJ2-3 | TRBV2 | . | TGTGCCAGCAGTGATCCCCTTGGGGGACTCCTAAAACGCACAGATACGCAGTATTTT | CASSDPLGGLLKRTDTQYF
TRBD2 | TRBJ2-2 | TRBV7-7 | . | TGTGCTAGCAGCCAGAATACGGCTAGCGGGGACACCGGGGAGCTGTTTTTT | CASSQNTASGDTGELFF
. | TRBJ1-2 | TRBV15 | . | TGTGCCACCAGCAGAGTAGCAGGGGACGGCTACACCTTC | CATSRVAGDGYTF
TRBD2 | TRBJ2-1 | TRBV27 | . | TGTGCCAGCAGAACTAGCGGGGGGGCCTTAACGTTCTTC | CASRTSGGALTFF
. | TRBJ2-5 | TRBV7-6 | . | TGTGCCAGCAGCTTGGCCGGGACCCGGCAGACCCAGTACTTC | CASSLAGTRQTQYF
TRBD1 | TRBJ1-1 | TRBV5-4 | . | TGTGCCAGCAGCTCACAGGGGGCGGACACTGAAGCTTTCTTT | CASSSQGADTEAFF
TRBD2 | TRBJ2-7 | TRBV2 | . | TGTGCCGGCGGGACTAGGGGGGGGGAGCAGTACTTC | CAGGTRGGEQYF
. | TRBJ1-2 | TRBV2 | . | TGTGCCAGTCGCCAGGGAGGTGTGGTTAACTATGGCTACACCTTC | CASRQGGVVNYGYTF
. | TRBJ2-5 | TRBV5-1 | . | TGCGCCAGCAGCTTGGCAGGCGCAGAGACCCAGTACTTC | CASSLAGAETQYF
. | TRBJ1-2 | TRBV28 | . | TGTGCCAGCACCGCCATGGGTCGGTATGGCTACACCTTC | CASTAMGRYGYTF
TRBD1 | TRBJ1-2 | TRBV19 | . | TGTGCCAGTAGTACGACAGGGCTCTATGGCTACACCTTC | CASSTTGLYGYTF
. | TRBJ1-5 | TRBV2 | once | TGTGCCAGCAGTCCCGGACGGGGGAATCAGCCCCAGCATTTT | CASSPGRGNQPQHF
. | TRBJ2-7 | TRBV4-1 | . | TGCGCCAGCGCCTTAGGACACTCCTACGAGCAGTACTTC | CASALGHSYEQYF
TRBD2 | TRBJ2-3 | TRBV5-4 | . | TGTGCCAGCAGCGCTGGGACTACCCGGTCGGTAGATACGCAGTATTTT | CASSAGTTRSVDTQYF
. | TRBJ1-4 | TRBV11-2 | . | TGTGCCAGCAGCTTTATAACAGGAACTGAAAAACTGTTTTTT | CASSFITGTEKLFF
. | TRBJ1-4 | TRBV6-1 | once | TGTGCCAGCAGTGAATCAGGGTATAGCGAAAAACTGTTTTTT | CASSESGYSEKLFF
. | TRBJ2-5 | TRBV5-4 | . | TGTGCCAGCAGCTTGCAAGAAGGGGAGACCCAGTACTTC | CASSLQEGETQYF
TRBD1 | TRBJ1-4 | TRBV7-8 | . | TGTGCCAGCAGTCGTGACAGGGCTGAAAATGAAAAACTGTTTTTT | CASSRDRAENEKLFF
TRBD1 | TRBJ2-2 | TRBV25-1 | . | TGTGCCAGCCTGGGACAGGGGAACACCGGGGAGCTGTTTTTT | CASLGQGNTGELFF
. | TRBJ2-5 | TRBV19 | . | TGTGCCAGTAGTATTACTAGTTCAGTACGGACCCAGTACTTC | CASSITSSVRTQYF